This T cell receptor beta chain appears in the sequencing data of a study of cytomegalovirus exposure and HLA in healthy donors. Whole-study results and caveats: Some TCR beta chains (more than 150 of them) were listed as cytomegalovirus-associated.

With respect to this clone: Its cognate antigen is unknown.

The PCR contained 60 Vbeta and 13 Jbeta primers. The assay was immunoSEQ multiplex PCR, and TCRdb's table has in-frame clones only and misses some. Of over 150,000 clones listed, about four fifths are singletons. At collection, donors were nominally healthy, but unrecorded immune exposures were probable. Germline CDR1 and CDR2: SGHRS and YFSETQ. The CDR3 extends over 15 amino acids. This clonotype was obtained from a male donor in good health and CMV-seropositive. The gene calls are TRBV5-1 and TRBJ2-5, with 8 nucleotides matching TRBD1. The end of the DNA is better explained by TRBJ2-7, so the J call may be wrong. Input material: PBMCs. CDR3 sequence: CASSQRTGRSYEQYF. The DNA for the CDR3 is TGCGCCAGCAGCCAAAGGACAGGGCGCTCCTACGAGCAGTACTTC.